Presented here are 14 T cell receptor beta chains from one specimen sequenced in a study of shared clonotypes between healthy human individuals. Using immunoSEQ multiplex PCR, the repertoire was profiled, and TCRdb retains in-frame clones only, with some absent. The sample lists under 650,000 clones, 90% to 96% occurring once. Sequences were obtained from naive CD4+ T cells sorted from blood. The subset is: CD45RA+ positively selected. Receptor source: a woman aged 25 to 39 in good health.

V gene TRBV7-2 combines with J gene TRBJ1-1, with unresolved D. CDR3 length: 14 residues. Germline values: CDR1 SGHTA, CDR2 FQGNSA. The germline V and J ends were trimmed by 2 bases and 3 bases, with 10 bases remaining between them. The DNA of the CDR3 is TGTGCCAGCAGCTTATCTAGAGAGTACACTGAAGCTTTCTTT. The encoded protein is CASSLSREYTEAFF.

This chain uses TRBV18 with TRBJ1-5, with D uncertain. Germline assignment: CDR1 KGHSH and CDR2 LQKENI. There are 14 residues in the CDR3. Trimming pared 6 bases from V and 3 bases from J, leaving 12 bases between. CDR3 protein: CASSQATVNQPQHF. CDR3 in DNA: TGTGCCAGCTCGCAGGCGACGGTCAATCAGCCCCAGCATTTT. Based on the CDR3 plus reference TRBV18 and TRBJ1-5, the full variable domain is NAGVMQNPRHLVRRRGQEARLRCSPMKGHSHVYWYRQLPEEGLKFMVYLQKENIIDESGMPKERFSAEFPKEGPSILRIQQVVRGDSAAYFCASSQATVNQPQHFGDGTRLSIL.

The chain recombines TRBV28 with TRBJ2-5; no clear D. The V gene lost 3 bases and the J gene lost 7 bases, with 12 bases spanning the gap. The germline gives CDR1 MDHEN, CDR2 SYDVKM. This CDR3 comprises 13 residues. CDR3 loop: CASSFQAWGTQYF. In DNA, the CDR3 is TGTGCCAGCAGTTTTCAGGCCTGGGGGACCCAGTACTTC.

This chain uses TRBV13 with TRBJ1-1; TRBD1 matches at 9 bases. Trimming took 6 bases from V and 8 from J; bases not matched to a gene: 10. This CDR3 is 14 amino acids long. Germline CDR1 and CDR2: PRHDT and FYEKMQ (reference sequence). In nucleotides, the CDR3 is TGTGCCAGCAGGTTTGGACAGGGGCGCTTAGAAGCTTTCTTT. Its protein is CASRFGQGRLEAFF.

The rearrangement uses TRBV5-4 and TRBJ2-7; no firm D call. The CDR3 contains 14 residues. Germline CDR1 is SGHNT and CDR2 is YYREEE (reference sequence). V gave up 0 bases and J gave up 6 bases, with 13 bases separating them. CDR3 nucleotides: TGTGCCAGCAGCTTGGCCTCCGAGCTGGGCGAGCAGTACTTC. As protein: CASSLASELGEQYF.

CDR3 amino acids: CASSQSTARDPPEDEQFF. The CDR3 DNA reads as TGCGCCAGCAGTCAATCGACGGCCCGGGACCCGCCGGAGGATGAGCAGTTCTTC. The chain combines TRBV23-1 with TRBJ2-1; the D call may be TRBD1 or TRBD2 (5 bases each). TRBV23-1 is noted as an ORF with a role that remains uncertain. V was trimmed by 0 bases and J by 8 bases, leaving 23 bases between them. The CDR3 has 18 residues.

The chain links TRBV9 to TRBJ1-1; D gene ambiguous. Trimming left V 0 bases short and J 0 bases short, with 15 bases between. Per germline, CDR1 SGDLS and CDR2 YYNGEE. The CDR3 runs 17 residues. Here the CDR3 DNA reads TGTGCCAGCAGCGTAGCTGCGACCTCCCCTCTGAACACTGAAGCTTTCTTT. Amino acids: CASSVAATSPLNTEAFF.

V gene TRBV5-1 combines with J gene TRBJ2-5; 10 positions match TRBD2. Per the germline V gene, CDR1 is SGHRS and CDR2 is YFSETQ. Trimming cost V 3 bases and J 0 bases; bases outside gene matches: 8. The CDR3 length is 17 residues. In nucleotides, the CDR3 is TGCGCCAGCAGCTATACCACTAGCGGGACGTACCAAGAGACCCAGTACTTC. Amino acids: CASSYTTSGTYQETQYF. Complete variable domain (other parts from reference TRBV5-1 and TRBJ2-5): KAGVTQTPRYLIKTRGQQVTLSCSPISGHRSVSWYQQTPGQGLQFLFEYFSETQRNKGNFPGRFSGRQFSNSRSEMNVSTLELGDSALYLCASSYTTSGTYQETQYFGPGTRLLVL.

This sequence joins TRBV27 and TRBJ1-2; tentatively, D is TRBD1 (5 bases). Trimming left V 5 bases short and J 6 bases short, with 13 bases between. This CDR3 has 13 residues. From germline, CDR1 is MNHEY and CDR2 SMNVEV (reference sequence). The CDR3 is CASSLLPGDGYTF. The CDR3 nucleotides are TGTGCCAGCAGTCTCCTCCCGGGGGATGGCTACACCTTC.

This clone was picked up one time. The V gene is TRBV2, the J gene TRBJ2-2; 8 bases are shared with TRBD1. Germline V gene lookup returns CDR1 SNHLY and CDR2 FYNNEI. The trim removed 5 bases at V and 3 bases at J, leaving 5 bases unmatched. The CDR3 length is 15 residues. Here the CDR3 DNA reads TGTGCCAGCAGTATGGACAGGGCGGACACCGGGGAGCTGTTTTTT. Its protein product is CASSMDRADTGELFF.

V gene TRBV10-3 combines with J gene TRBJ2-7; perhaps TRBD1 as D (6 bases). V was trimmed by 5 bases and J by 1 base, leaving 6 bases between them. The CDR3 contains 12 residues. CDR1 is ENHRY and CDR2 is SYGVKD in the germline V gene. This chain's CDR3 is CAISQGSYEQYF. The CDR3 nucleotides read TGTGCCATCAGTCAGGGGTCCTACGAGCAGTACTTC.

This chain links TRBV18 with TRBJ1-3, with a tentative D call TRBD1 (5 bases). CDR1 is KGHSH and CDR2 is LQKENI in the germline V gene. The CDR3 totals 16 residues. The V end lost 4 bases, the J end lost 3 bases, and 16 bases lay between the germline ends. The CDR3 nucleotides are TGTGCCAGCTCACTTGCAGGGTTTGAGCGTGGAAACACCATATATTTT. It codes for CASSLAGFERGNTIYF.

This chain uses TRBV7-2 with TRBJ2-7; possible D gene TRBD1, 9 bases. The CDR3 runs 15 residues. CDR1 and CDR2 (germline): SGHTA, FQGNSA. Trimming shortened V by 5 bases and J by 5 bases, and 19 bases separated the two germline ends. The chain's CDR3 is CASSRGGTGRHEQYF. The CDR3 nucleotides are TGTGCCAGCAGCCGCGGGGGGACAGGGAGGCACGAGCAGTACTTC.

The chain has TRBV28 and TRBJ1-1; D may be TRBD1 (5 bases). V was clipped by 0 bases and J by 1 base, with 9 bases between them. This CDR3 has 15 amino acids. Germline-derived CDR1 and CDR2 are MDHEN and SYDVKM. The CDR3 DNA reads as TGTGCCAGCAGTTTATGGACGGGGGGGAACACTGAAGCTTTCTTT. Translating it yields CASSLWTGGNTEAFF. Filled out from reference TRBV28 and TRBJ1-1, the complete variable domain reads DVKVTQSSRYLVKRTGEKVFLECVQDMDHENMFWYRQDPGLGLRLIYFSYDVKMKEKGDIPEGYSVSREKKERFSLILESASTNQTSMYLCASSLWTGGNTEAFFGQGTRLTVV.